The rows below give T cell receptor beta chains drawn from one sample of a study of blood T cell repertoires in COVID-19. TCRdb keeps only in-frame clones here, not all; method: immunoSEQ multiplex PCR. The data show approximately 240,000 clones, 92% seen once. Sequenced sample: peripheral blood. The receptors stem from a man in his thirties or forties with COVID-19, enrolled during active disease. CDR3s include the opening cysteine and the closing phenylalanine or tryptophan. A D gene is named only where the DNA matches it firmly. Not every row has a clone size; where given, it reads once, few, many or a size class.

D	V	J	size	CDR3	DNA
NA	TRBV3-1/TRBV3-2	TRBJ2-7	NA	CASSPAGTFSYEQYF	TGTGCCAGCAGCCCCGCCGGGACTTTCTCCTACGAGCAGTACTTC
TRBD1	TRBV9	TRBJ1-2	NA	CASSVDAGGDYGYTF	TGTGCCAGCAGCGTAGATGCAGGGGGCGACTATGGCTACACCTTC
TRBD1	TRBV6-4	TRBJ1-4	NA	CASSVTGGAREKLFF	TGTGCCAGCAGCGTCACAGGGGGCGCCCGGGAAAAACTGTTTTTT
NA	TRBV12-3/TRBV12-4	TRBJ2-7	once	CASSPDFYEQYF	TGTGCCAGCAGCCCTGACTTCTACGAGCAGTACTTC
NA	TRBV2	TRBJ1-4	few	CASRATAVPNEKLFF	TGTGCCAGCAGGGCGACAGCTGTTCCTAATGAAAAACTGTTTTTT
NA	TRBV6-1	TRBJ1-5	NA	CASSDREGGNQPQHF	TGTGCCAGCAGTGACAGGGAAGGCGGCAATCAGCCCCAGCATTTT
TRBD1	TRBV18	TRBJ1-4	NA	CASSPRQGTLATNEKLFF	TGTGCCAGCTCACCCAGACAGGGGACACTTGCAACTAATGAAAAACTGTTTTTT
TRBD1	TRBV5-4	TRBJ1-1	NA	CASSFRDRGAEAFF	TGTGCCAGCAGCTTCCGGGACAGGGGGGCTGAAGCTTTCTTT
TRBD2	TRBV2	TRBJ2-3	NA	CASSDGTSGGATDTQYF	TGTGCCAGCAGTGATGGGACTAGCGGGGGGGCAACAGATACGCAGTATTTT
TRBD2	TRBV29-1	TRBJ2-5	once	CSVDGAGLYQETQYF	TGCAGCGTTGATGGAGCGGGGCTGTACCAAGAGACCCAGTACTTC
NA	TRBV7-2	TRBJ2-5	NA	CASRPRSGETQYF	TGTGCCAGCCGGCCTAGAAGCGGGGAGACCCAGTACTTC
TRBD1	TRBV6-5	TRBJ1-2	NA	CASIRTGWSPEGYTF	TGTGCCAGCATACGGACAGGATGGAGCCCTGAGGGCTACACCTTC
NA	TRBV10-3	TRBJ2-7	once	CAIAGTTYEQYF	TGTGCCATCGCGGGGACCACCTACGAGCAGTACTTC
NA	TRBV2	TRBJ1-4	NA	CASSEHSTNEKLFF	TGTGCCAGCAGTGAACATTCAACTAATGAAAAACTGTTTTTT
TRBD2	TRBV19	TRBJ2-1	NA	CASSMDSGPRGYNEQFF	TGTGCCAGTAGTATGGATAGTGGGCCGCGGGGGTACAATGAGCAGTTCTTC
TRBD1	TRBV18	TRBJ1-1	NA	CASSPRTGGTEAFF	TGTGCCAGCTCACCACGTACAGGGGGCACTGAAGCTTTCTTT
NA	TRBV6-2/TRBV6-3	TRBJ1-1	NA	CASSYTENTEAFF	TGTGCCAGCAGTTACACAGAGAACACTGAAGCTTTCTTT
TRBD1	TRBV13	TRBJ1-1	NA	CASSSDRVGTEAFF	TGTGCCAGCAGCTCGGACAGGGTGGGCACTGAAGCTTTCTTT
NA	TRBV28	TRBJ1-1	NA	CASSKPGGGAEAFF	TGTGCCAGCAGTAAACCTGGGGGGGGCGCTGAAGCTTTCTTT
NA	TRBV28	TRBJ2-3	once	CASSYSTDTQYF	TGTGCCAGCAGTTACTCCACAGATACGCAGTATTTT
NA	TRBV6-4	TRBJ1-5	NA	CASSDSSGGNQPQHF	TGTGCCAGCAGTGACTCGTCAGGGGGCAATCAGCCCCAGCATTTT
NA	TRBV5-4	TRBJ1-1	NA	CASNLGHQVNTEAFF	TGTGCCAGCAACCTGGGACACCAGGTGAACACTGAAGCTTTCTTT
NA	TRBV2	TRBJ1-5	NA	CASSEHPNQPQHF	TGTGCCAGCAGTGAACATCCCAATCAGCCCCAGCATTTT
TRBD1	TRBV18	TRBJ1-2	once	CASSPRDSYGYTF	TGTGCCAGCTCACCAAGGGACAGCTATGGCTACACCTTC
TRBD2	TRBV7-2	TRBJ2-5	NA	CASSLGGAGASETQYF	TGTGCCAGCAGCTTAGGGGGAGCGGGGGCTTCGGAGACCCAGTACTTC
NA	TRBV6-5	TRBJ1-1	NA	CASSYRGPNTEAFF	TGTGCCAGCAGTTACAGGGGCCCGAACACTGAAGCTTTCTTT
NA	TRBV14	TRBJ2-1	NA	CASRGAVYNEQFF	TGTGCCAGCAGGGGAGCGGTTTACAATGAGCAGTTCTTC
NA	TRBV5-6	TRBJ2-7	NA	CASSPWSSYEQYF	TGTGCCAGCAGCCCATGGAGCTCCTACGAGCAGTACTTC
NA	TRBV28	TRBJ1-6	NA	CASSLLAGLGNSPLHF	TGTGCCAGCAGTTTATTAGCAGGGCTTGGTAATTCACCCCTCCACTTT